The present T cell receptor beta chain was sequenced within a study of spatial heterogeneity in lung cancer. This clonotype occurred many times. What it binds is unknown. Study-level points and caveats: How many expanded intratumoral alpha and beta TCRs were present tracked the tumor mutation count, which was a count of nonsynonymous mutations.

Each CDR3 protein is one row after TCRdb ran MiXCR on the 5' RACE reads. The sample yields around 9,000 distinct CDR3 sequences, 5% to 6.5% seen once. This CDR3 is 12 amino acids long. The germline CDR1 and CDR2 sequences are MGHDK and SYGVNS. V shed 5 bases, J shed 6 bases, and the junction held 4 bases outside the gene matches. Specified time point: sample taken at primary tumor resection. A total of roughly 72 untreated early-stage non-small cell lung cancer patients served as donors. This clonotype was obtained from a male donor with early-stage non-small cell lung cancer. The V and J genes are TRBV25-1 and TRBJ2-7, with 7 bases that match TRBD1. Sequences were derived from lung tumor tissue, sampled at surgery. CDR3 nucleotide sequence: TGTGCCAGCAGTCCACAGGGGCGCGAGCAGTACTTC. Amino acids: CASSPQGREQYF.